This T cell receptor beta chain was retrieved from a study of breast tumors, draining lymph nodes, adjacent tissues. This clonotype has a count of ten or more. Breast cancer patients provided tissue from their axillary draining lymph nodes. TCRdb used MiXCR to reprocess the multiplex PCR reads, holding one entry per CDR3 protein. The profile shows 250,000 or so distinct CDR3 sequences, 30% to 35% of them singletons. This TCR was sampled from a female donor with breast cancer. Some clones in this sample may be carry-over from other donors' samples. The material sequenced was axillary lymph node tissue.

In nucleotides, the CDR3 is TGTGCCAGCAGTGAGGAGGACGGGGAGCAGTTCTTC. Amino acids: CASSEEDGEQFF. The chain carries TRBV2 and TRBJ2-1; possible D gene TRBD2, 5 bases. The V end lost 3 bases, the J end lost 10 bases, and 10 bases lay between the germline ends. Per the germline V gene, CDR1 is SNHLY and CDR2 is FYNNEI. This CDR3 has 12 residues.